These 30 T cell receptor beta chains were sequenced from one sample in a study of T-cell memory formation after mild COVID-19 (dated by TCRdb to the early 2020s). Library prep was done by 5' RACE. The instrument was an Illumina NovaSeq 6000. Using fastp trimming at Q25 and MiXCR clonotype assembly, TCRdb reanalyzed the public sequencing data and kept in-frame beta chains. Every CDR3 protein is listed once, alongside the most common genes and DNA of its rows. Across this sample there are 200,000 or so distinct CDR3 sequences, with around 19% seen only once. 2% to 3% of the sample is held by the ten biggest clonotypes. The sequencing sample was made of PBMCs or a T cell subset sorted from them (not recorded which). These receptors originate from an adult woman who had mild COVID-19 (a few samples of this study predate the infection). The sample titles of this study are shuffled in the database, so cell type and time point are left out; the donor was told from shared clones.

The V gene is TRBV7-9, the J gene TRBJ2-1; a weak D match, TRBD2 (7 bases). Trimming stripped 7 bases from V and 8 bases from J, with 21 bases between. This CDR3 contains 15 residues. Germline V gene sequence: CDR1 SEHNR, CDR2 FQNEAQ (reference sequence). The chain's CDR3 is CASNKGGGPSDEQFF. The CDR3 nucleotides are TGTGCCAGCAACAAAGGGGGAGGGCCCTCGGATGAGCAGTTCTTC.

V and J are TRBV10-3 and TRBJ2-6; TRBD1 or TRBD2 may be the D gene (5 bases each). CDR3 size: 18 residues. The V gene lost 6 bases and the J gene lost 0 bases, with 18 bases spanning the gap. Germline assignment: CDR1 ENHRY and CDR2 SYGVKD. The CDR3 spells CAIRASGTELSGANVLTF. CDR3 DNA: TGTGCCATCAGAGCCTCCGGGACGGAGCTCTCTGGGGCCAACGTCCTGACTTTC.

This clonotype was counted between two and nine times. The V and J genes are TRBV18 and TRBJ2-5, with 10 nucleotides matching TRBD1. The CDR3 is 16 amino acids. The V gene end was trimmed by 4 bases and the J gene end by 0 bases; junction bases not matched to a gene: 5. Germline V gives CDR1 KGHSH, CDR2 LQKENI. The CDR3 nucleotides read TGTGCCAGCTCACGGACAGGGGGGACGTACCAAGAGACCCAGTACTTC. This encodes CASSRTGGTYQETQYF.

The chain combines TRBV5-6 with TRBJ2-7; perhaps TRBD1 as D (6 bases). The germline CDR1 and CDR2 sequences are SGHDT and YYEEEE. The CDR3 consists of 13 residues. V dropped 5 bases and J dropped 3 bases, with 12 bases sitting between them. CDR3 sequence (DNA): TGTGCCAGCAGACAGGGAGTAGGCTACGAGCAGTACTTC. Protein product: CASRQGVGYEQYF.

The rearrangement links TRBV12-3 or TRBV12-4 to TRBJ1-5, with no clear D. V dropped 5 bases and J dropped 0 bases, with 20 bases sitting between them. The CDR3 is 18 amino acids. The CDR3 coding sequence is TGTGCCAGCAGTCCCGGGCCTCCAACGCCTTATAGCAATCAGCCCCAGCATTTT. This encodes CASSPGPPTPYSNQPQHF.

The chain links TRBV7-3 to TRBJ2-3; D uncertain. This CDR3 region has 15 residues. CDR1 and CDR2 (germline): SGHTA, FQGTGA. The germline V and J ends were trimmed by 2 bases and 1 base, with 10 bases remaining between them. The CDR3 coding sequence is TGTGCCAGCAGCTTAGGTACGGGCCGCACAGATACGCAGTATTTT. This sequence encodes CASSLGTGRTDTQYF.

This clonotype was detected many times. V gene TRBV5-1 combines with J gene TRBJ1-1; 10 nucleotides match TRBD1. V dropped 0 bases and J dropped 4; count of bases not matched to a gene: 3. In germline, CDR1 is SGHRS, CDR2 YFSETQ. The CDR3 contains 15 residues. For the CDR3, the DNA is TGCGCCAGCAGCTTGGGGGACAGGGGAATCACTGAAGCTTTCTTT. This sequence encodes CASSLGDRGITEAFF.

In DNA form, the CDR3 reads TGTGCCAGCAGCCACACAGGGGGCCAAGAGACCCAGTACTTC. Translated, it gives CASSHTGGQETQYF. This chain uses TRBV3-1 with TRBJ2-5, with 8 bases lining up with TRBD1. This CDR3 region has 14 residues. V lost 3 bases and J lost 1; bases outside the gene matches: 1. Per germline, CDR1 LGHDT and CDR2 YNNKEL (reference sequence).

The chain recombines TRBV7-2 with TRBJ1-4, with 9 bases matching TRBD1. With V trimmed by 7 bases and J by 8 bases, 11 bases remained unmatched. This CDR3 contains 15 residues. CDR1 and CDR2 (germline): SGHTA, FQGNSA. The CDR3 DNA reads TGTGCCAGCACCCTTCTGGGACAGGGTAACGAAAAACTGTTTTTT. Its protein is CASTLLGQGNEKLFF.

This chain joins TRBV11-2 and TRBJ2-5, with D possibly called TRBD1 or TRBD2 (6 bases each). This CDR3 is built from 15 residues. Germline V CDR1 and CDR2: SGHAT, FQNNGV. Trimming took 1 base from V and 4 from J, leaving 13 bases between them. In DNA, the CDR3 is TGTGCCAGCAGCTTAGTCGTCGGGGGCGGAGAGACCCAGTACTTC. Translating gives CASSLVVGGGETQYF. The full variable domain, with the rest looked up from reference TRBV11-2 and TRBJ2-5, is EAGVAQSPRYKIIEKRQSVAFWCNPISGHATLYWYQQILGQGPKLLIQFQNNGVVDDSQLPKDRFSAERLKGVDSTLKIQPAKLEDSAVYLCASSLVVGGGETQYFGPGTRLLVL.

This chain joins TRBV4-1 and TRBJ1-4; 8 bases are shared with TRBD1. J gave up 4 bases and V 4 bases, and 8 bases lay outside the gene matches. CDR3 length: 16 amino acids. Germline loops: CDR1 MGHRA, CDR2 YSYEKL. The CDR3 DNA follows: TGCGCCAGCAGCCGCCGACAGGGGAAGGGTAATGAAAAACTGTTTTTT. Residues: CASSRRQGKGNEKLFF.

V is TRBV9 and J is TRBJ2-2; 10 bases fit TRBD2. Germline CDR1 and CDR2: SGDLS and YYNGEE. The CDR3 spans 19 residues. Trimming took 0 bases from V and 3 from J; bases not matched to a gene: 11. CDR3 nucleotides: TGTGCCAGCAGCGTAGAAGGTAGCGGGGGGCCTCACTACACCGGGGAGCTGTTTTTT. It encodes CASSVEGSGGPHYTGELFF.

A few counts support this clonotype. V and J are TRBV18 and TRBJ1-1, with TRBD1 matching 7 bases. The CDR3 runs 17 residues. V shed 2 bases, J shed 0 bases, and the junction held 9 bases outside the gene matches. Germline CDR1 reads KGHSH; CDR2 reads LQKENI. The CDR3 sequence: CASSPNSGGGLNTEAFF. The CDR3 region has the DNA TGTGCCAGCTCACCAAATTCCGGAGGGGGCCTGAACACTGAAGCTTTCTTT.

This clonotype was seen more than once but under ten times. One junction end does not reproduce the germline sequence, and a read error may be involved. V gene TRBV18 combines with J gene TRBJ1-2; D not certain. The CDR3 has 12 residues. CDR1 is KGHSH and CDR2 is LQKENI in the germline V gene. This chain's CDR3 is CASSPSQEGRVF. In DNA form, the CDR3 reads TGTGCCAGCTCACCGTCTCAGGAGGGCCGAGTCTTC.

This clonotype was recorded a few times. The rearrangement uses TRBV24-1 and TRBJ2-2, with D unresolved. V was shortened by 1 base and J by 1 base, with 6 bases between the two germline ends. Germline values: CDR1 KGHDR, CDR2 SFDVKD. This CDR3 spans 15 amino acids. CDR3 nucleotides: TGTGCCACCAGTGATTTTTCAGGGAACACCGGGGAGCTGTTTTTT. It translates to CATSDFSGNTGELFF.

This clonotype has a handful of counts. The CDR3 loop reads CASSQGGGATTYEQYF. CDR3 coding DNA: TGCGCCAGCAGCCAAGGAGGTGGGGCGACGACCTACGAGCAGTACTTC. The chain employs TRBV4-1 and TRBJ2-7, with D possibly TRBD1 on 5 matching bases. The CDR3 consists of 16 residues. Trimming took off 1 base at V and 2 bases at J, with 15 bases between the two ends. The germline gives CDR1 MGHRA, CDR2 YSYEKL.

The chain carries TRBV9 and TRBJ1-6, with D unresolved. The CDR3 runs to 13 residues. CDR1 and CDR2 from the germline V gene are SGDLS and YYNGEE. Trimming took off 3 bases at V and 8 bases at J, with 9 bases between the two ends. CDR3 amino acids: CASSDSSDSPLHF. The CDR3 bases are TGTGCCAGCAGCGATTCGAGTGATTCACCCCTCCACTTT. Full variable domain (missing parts from reference TRBV9 and TRBJ1-6): DSGVTQTPKHLITATGQRVTLRCSPRSGDLSVYWYQQSLDQGLQFLIQYYNGEERAKGNILERFSAQQFPDLHSELNLSSLELGDSALYFCASSDSSDSPLHFGNGTRLTVT.

The CDR3 DNA reads as TGTGCCAGCAGCCCCTTGGCGCAGGGTGAAGCTTTCTTT. Its translation: CASSPLAQGEAFF. This chain connects TRBV25-1 to TRBJ1-1; D may be TRBD1 (5 bases). The CDR3 is made up of 13 amino acids. CDR1 is MGHDK and CDR2 is SYGVNS in the germline V gene. Trimming removed 6 bases at V and 7 bases at J, with 15 bases between.

This clonotype showed up just a few times. This chain links TRBV5-1 with TRBJ1-1; 8 bases map to TRBD1. Germline loops: CDR1 SGHRS, CDR2 YFSETQ. V shed 3 bases, J shed 1 base, and the junction held 5 bases outside the gene matches. The CDR3 contains 15 residues. The CDR3 reads CASSSGTGTNTEAFF. The CDR3 DNA reads TGCGCCAGCAGCTCTGGGACAGGAACGAACACTGAAGCTTTCTTT.

The table lists this clonotype with many counts. The chain is built from TRBV18 and TRBJ2-3, with TRBD2 as a possible D gene (5 bases). This CDR3 is 13 amino acids long. Looked up from germline, CDR1 is KGHSH and CDR2 is LQKENI. The germline V and J ends were trimmed by 3 bases and 1 base, with 5 bases remaining between them. For the CDR3, the DNA is TGTGCCAGCTCACCGAGGGGCACAGATACGCAGTATTTT. Its protein product is CASSPRGTDTQYF.

This clonotype was counted only a few times. This CDR3 reads CASSLVQGMNTEAFF. The CDR3 DNA is TGCGCCAGCAGCTTGGTCCAGGGAATGAACACTGAAGCTTTCTTT. The chain links TRBV5-1 to TRBJ1-1; perhaps TRBD1 as D (5 bases). The germline CDR1 and CDR2 sequences are SGHRS and YFSETQ. The CDR3 extends over 15 amino acids. With 0 bases removed from V and 0 bases from J, the gap between germline ends came to 9 bases.

The V call is TRBV5-5, the J call TRBJ1-2; D possibly corresponds to TRBD1 (6 bases). The CDR3 is 14 amino acids. Trimming cost V 0 bases and J 11 bases, with 17 bases left between them. In germline, CDR1 is SGHKS, CDR2 YYEKEE (reference sequence). In DNA form, the CDR3 reads TGTGCCAGCAGCTTGGGCGGGGGCCAGCCGAGATACACCTTC. Translating gives CASSLGGGQPRYTF.

The genes are TRBV29-1 and TRBJ2-1, with 11 bases fitting TRBD2. Losses at the gene ends were 7 bases for V and 9 bases for J; bases not matched to a gene: 8. The CDR3 totals 13 residues. The germline gives CDR1 SQVTM, CDR2 ANQGSEA. CDR3 loop: CSARGLAEGEQFF. CDR3 DNA: TGCAGCGCGCGGGGACTAGCGGAGGGTGAGCAGTTCTTC.

This clonotype was detected ten times or more. V and J are TRBV4-1 and TRBJ1-2; 7 bases fit TRBD1. CDR1 and CDR2 from the germline V gene are MGHRA and YSYEKL. J lost 6 bases, V lost 3 bases, and 16 bases had no gene match. The CDR3 runs to 17 residues. The chain's CDR3 is CASSQLTGRVAKDGYTF. As DNA, the CDR3 is TGCGCCAGCAGCCAGTTGACAGGGAGAGTGGCGAAGGATGGCTACACCTTC.

The rearrangement joins TRBV9 to TRBJ2-4; the D call may be TRBD1 or TRBD2 (8 bases each). This CDR3 has 15 amino acids. V gave up 4 bases and J gave up 8 bases, with 19 bases separating them. In germline, CDR1 is SGDLS, CDR2 YYNGEE. The CDR3 nucleotides are TGTGCCAGCAGCTTAGCGGGACAGGAATATCACATTCAGTACTTC. The encoded protein is CASSLAGQEYHIQYF.

This clonotype was found many times. This chain joins TRBV10-3 and TRBJ2-5; D may be TRBD2 (5 bases). In germline, CDR1 is ENHRY, CDR2 SYGVKD. The CDR3 consists of 12 residues. The ends were cut back, 6 bases at V and 4 bases at J, with 9 bases in the middle. The DNA of the CDR3 is TGTGCCATCAGGGGAGCTGGAGAGACCCAGTACTTC. The encoded protein is CAIRGAGETQYF.

The J gene is TRBJ2-5, the V gene TRBV6-5; the D gene is possibly TRBD1 (6 bases). Germline V gene data show CDR1 as MNHEY and CDR2 as SVGAGI. The V end lost 1 base, the J end lost 2 bases, and 8 bases lay between the germline ends. The CDR3 has 14 amino acids. In nucleotides, the CDR3 is TGTGCCAGCAGTTACTTGGACAGTCAAGAGACCCAGTACTTC. Amino acid sequence: CASSYLDSQETQYF.

A few counts support this clonotype. This chain links TRBV12-3 or TRBV12-4 with TRBJ1-1; no definite D call. The CDR3 covers 12 residues. Trimming cost V 3 bases and J 4 bases, with 6 bases left between them. CDR3: CASSFAGTEAFF. The CDR3 DNA sequence: TGTGCCAGCAGTTTTGCAGGCACTGAAGCTTTCTTT.

This clonotype has only one observation. The gene calls are TRBV10-3 and TRBJ1-2; no definite D call. The germline CDR1 and CDR2 sequences are ENHRY and SYGVKD. Between the trimmed V and J ends, which lost 0 bases and 4 bases, there was a span of 6 bases. This CDR3 is built from 13 residues. The CDR3 loop is CAISESGSYGYTF. As DNA, the CDR3 is TGTGCCATCAGTGAGTCAGGAAGCTATGGCTACACCTTC.

The chain joins TRBV11-2 to TRBJ2-7; TRBD1 aligns across 7 bases. The CDR3 is 13 residues long. V lost 5 bases, J lost 3 bases, and 4 bases stayed unmatched. Germline CDR1 is SGHAT and CDR2 is FQNNGV. In DNA form, the CDR3 reads TGTGCCAGCAGCCGGGGACAGTTCTACGAGCAGTACTTC. Its translation: CASSRGQFYEQYF.